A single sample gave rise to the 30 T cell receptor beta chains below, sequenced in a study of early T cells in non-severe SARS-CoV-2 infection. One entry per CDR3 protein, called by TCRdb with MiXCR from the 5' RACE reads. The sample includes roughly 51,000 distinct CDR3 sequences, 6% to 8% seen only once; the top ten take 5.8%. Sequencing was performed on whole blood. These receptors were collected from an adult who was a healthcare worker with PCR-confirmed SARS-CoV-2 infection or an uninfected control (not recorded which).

The CDR3 DNA sequence: TGTGCCAGCAGCGTAGCTACTAAGTCGGGTGAGCAGTTCTTC. This sequence encodes CASSVATKSGEQFF. This chain connects TRBV9 to TRBJ2-1; no definite D call. This CDR3 region has 14 residues. Germline loops: CDR1 SGDLS, CDR2 YYNGEE. V was shortened by 0 bases and J by 9 bases, with 13 bases between the two germline ends.

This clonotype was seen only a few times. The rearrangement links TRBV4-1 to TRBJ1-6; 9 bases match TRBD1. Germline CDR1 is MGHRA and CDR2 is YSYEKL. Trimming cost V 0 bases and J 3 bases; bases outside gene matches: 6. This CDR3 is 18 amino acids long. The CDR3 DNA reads TGCGCCAGCAGCCAAGATTCTTGGACAGGGGTCTATAATTCACCCCTCCACTTT. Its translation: CASSQDSWTGVYNSPLHF.

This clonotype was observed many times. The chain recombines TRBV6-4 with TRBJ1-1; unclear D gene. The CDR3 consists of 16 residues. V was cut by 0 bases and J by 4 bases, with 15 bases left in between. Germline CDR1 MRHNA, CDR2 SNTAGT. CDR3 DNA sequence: TGTGCCAGCAGTGACTCCCAGCGGGCGCGAGTCACTGAAGCTTTCTTT. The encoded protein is CASSDSQRARVTEAFF.

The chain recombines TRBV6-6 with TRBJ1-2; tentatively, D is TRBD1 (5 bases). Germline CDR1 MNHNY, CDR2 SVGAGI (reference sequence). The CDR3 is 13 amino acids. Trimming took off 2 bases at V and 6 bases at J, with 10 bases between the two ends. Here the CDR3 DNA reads TGTGCCAGCAGTTACGGCCAGGGAGATGGCTACACCTTC. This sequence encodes CASSYGQGDGYTF.

For the CDR3, the DNA is TGTGCCAGCAGCCCAGGGACCCCCGGCTATGGCTACACCTTC. Protein sequence: CASSPGTPGYGYTF. The chain recombines TRBV11-2 with TRBJ1-2, with a weak D call TRBD1 (5 bases). The CDR3 has 14 residues. CDR1 is SGHAT and CDR2 is FQNNGV in the germline V gene. Trimming took off 5 bases at V and 4 bases at J, with 14 bases between the two ends. Full variable domain (missing parts from reference TRBV11-2 and TRBJ1-2): EAGVAQSPRYKIIEKRQSVAFWCNPISGHATLYWYQQILGQGPKLLIQFQNNGVVDDSQLPKDRFSAERLKGVDSTLKIQPAKLEDSAVYLCASSPGTPGYGYTFGSGTRLTVV.

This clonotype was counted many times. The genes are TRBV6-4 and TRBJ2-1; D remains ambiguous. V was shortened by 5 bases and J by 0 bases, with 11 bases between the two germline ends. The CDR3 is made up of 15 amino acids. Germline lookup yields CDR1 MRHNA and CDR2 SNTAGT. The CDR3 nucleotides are TGTGCCAGCAGTTTGGACGTGAGCTCCTACAATGAGCAGTTCTTC. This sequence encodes CASSLDVSSYNEQFF.

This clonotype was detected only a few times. The CDR3 coding sequence is TGTGCCAGCAGTTTAGGGGGAGCGAACACCGGGGAGCTGTTTTTT. This sequence encodes CASSLGGANTGELFF. V gene TRBV28 combines with J gene TRBJ2-2; either TRBD1 or TRBD2 may fit D (5 bases each). The V and J ends lost 2 bases and 0 bases respectively, with 7 bases between them. Germline V gene sequence: CDR1 MDHEN, CDR2 SYDVKM. This CDR3 spans 15 amino acids.

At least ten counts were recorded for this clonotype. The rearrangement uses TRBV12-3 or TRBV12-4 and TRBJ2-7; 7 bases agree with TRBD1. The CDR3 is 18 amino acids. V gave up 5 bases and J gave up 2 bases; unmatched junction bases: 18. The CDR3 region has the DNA TGTGCCAGCAGTGACCCTGCCGGGACAGCCTCCTACCCCTACGAGCAGTACTTC. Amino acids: CASSDPAGTASYPYEQYF.

CDR3 loop: CASSSGGTAKITIYF. Written as DNA, the CDR3 is TGTGCCAGCAGTTCAGGGGGGACAGCCAAAATTACCATATATTTT. The rearrangement links TRBV28 to TRBJ1-3; TRBD1 matches 7 bases. Germline lookup yields CDR1 MDHEN and CDR2 SYDVKM. V gave up 4 bases and J gave up 10 bases; unmatched junction bases: 13. This CDR3 is 15 amino acids long. The complete variable domain, with remaining parts taken from reference TRBV28 and TRBJ1-3, reads DVKVTQSSRYLVKRTGEKVFLECVQDMDHENMFWYRQDPGLGLRLIYFSYDVKMKEKGDIPEGYSVSREKKERFSLILESASTNQTSMYLCASSSGGTAKITIYFGEGSWLTVV.

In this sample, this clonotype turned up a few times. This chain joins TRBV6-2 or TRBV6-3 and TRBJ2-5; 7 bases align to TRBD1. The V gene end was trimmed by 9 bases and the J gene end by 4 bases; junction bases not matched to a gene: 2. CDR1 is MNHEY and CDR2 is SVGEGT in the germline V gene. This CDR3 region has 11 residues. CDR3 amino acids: CASYRGETQYF. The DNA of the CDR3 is TGTGCCAGTTACAGGGGAGAGACCCAGTACTTC.

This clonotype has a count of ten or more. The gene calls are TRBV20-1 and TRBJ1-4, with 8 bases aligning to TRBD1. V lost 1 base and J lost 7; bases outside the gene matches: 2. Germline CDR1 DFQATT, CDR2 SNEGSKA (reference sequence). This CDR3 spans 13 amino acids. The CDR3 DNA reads TGCAGTGCTAGAGGGACAGGGACTGAAAAACTGTTTTTT. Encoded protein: CSARGTGTEKLFF.

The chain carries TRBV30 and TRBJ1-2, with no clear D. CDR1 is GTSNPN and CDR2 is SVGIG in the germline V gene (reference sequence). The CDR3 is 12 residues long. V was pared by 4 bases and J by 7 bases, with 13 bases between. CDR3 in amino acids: CAWNHGYPGYTF. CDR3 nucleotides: TGTGCCTGGAATCATGGGTACCCTGGCTACACCTTC.

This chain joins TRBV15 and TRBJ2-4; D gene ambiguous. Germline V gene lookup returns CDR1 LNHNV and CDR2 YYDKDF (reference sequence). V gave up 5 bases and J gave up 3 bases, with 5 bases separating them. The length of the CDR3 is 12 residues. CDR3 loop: CATSAHKNIQYF. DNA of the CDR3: TGTGCCACCAGCGCACACAAAAACATTCAGTACTTC.

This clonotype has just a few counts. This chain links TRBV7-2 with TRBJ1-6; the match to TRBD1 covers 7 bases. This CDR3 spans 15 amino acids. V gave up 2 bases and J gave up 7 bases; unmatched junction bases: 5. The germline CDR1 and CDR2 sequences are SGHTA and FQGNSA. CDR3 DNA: TGTGCCAGCAGCTTACGCACAGGGGAGAATTCACCCCTCCACTTT. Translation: CASSLRTGENSPLHF.

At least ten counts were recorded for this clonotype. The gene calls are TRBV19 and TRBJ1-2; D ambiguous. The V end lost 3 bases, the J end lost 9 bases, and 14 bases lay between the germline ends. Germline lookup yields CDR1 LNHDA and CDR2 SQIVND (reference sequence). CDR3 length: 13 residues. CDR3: CASSITLFESYTF. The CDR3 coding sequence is TGTGCCAGTAGTATTACCCTCTTTGAAAGCTACACCTTC.

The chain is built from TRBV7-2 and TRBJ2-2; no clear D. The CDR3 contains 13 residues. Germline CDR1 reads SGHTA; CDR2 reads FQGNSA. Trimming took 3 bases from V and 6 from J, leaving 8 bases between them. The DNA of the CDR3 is TGTGCCAGCAGCTTTATCGGATCCGGGGAGCTGTTTTTT. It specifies CASSFIGSGELFF.

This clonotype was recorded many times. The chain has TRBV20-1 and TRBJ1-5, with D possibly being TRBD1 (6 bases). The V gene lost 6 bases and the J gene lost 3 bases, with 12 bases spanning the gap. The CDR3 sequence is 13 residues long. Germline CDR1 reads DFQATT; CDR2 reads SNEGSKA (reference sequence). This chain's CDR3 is CSAETGYNQPQHF. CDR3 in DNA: TGCAGTGCCGAAACAGGGTACAATCAGCCCCAGCATTTT.

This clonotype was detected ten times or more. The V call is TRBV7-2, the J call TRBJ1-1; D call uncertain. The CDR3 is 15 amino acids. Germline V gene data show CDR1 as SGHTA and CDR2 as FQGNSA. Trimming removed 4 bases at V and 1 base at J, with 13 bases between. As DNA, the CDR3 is TGTGCCAGCAGCTCACGGGAGGGAAAGAACACTGAAGCTTTCTTT. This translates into CASSSREGKNTEAFF.

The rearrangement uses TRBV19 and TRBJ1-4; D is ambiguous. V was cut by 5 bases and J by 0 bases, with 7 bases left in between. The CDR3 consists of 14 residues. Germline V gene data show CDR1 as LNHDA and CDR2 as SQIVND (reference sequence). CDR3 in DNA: TGTGCCAGTAGTCCGGTGGCAACTAATGAAAAACTGTTTTTT. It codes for CASSPVATNEKLFF.

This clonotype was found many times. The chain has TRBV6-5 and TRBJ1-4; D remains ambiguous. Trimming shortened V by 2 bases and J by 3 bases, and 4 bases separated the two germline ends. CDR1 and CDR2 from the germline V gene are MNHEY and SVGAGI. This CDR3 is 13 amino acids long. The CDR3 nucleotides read TGTGCCAGCAGTTACACGGCTAATGAAAAACTGTTTTTT. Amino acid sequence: CASSYTANEKLFF.

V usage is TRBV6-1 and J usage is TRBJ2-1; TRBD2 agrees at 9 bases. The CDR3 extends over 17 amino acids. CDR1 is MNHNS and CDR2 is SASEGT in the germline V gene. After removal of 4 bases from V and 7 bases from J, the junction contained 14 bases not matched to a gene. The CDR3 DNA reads TGTGCCAGCAGTGTATACTTTGACGCGGGGGGGCTGAATGAGCAGTTCTTC. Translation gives CASSVYFDAGGLNEQFF.

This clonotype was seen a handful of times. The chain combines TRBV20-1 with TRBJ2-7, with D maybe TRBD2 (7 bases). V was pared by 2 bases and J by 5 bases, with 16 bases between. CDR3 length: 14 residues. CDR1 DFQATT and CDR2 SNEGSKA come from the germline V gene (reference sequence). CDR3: CSARTGGDYNEQYF. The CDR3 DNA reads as TGCAGTGCTAGAACGGGGGGCGACTATAACGAGCAGTACTTC.

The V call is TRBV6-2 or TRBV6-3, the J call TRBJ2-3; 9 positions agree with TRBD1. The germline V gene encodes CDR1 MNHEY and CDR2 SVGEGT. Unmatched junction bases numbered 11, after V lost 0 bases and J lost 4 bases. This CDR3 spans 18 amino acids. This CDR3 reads CASSYSSGTGYLADTQYF. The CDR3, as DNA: TGTGCCAGCAGTTACTCGTCGGGGACAGGGTATCTAGCAGATACGCAGTATTTT.

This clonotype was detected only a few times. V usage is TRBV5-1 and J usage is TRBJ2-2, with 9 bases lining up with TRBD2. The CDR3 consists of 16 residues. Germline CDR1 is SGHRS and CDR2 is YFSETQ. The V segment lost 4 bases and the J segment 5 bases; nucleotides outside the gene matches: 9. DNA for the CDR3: TGCGCCAGCAGCCTAATAGCGGGGGAGCTGACCGGGGAGCTGTTTTTT. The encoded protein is CASSLIAGELTGELFF.

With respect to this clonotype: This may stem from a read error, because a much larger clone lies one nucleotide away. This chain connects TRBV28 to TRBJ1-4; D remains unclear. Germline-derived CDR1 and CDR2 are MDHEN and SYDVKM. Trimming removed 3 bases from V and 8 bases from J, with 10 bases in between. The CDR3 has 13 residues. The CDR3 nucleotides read TGTGCCAGCAGTTTGCCCAGGAGCGAAAAACTGTTTTTT. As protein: CASSLPRSEKLFF.

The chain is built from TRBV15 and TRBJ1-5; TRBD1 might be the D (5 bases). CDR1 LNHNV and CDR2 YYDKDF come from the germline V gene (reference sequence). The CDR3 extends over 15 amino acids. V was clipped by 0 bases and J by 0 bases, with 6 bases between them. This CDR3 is CATSRDGGSNQPQHF. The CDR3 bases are TGTGCCACCAGCAGAGATGGGGGTAGCAATCAGCCCCAGCATTTT.

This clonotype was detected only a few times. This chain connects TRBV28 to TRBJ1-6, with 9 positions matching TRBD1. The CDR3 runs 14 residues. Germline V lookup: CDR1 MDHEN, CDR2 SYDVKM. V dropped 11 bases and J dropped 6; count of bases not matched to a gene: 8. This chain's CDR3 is CAATRTGVNSPLHF. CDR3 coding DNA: TGTGCCGCCACCCGGACAGGGGTTAATTCACCCCTCCACTTT.

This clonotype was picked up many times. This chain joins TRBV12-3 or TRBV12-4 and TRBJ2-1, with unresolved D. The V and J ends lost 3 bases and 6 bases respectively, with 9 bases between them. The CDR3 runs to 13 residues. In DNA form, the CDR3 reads TGTGCCAGCAGTTTTGGGCAGGCCAATGAGCAGTTCTTC. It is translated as CASSFGQANEQFF.

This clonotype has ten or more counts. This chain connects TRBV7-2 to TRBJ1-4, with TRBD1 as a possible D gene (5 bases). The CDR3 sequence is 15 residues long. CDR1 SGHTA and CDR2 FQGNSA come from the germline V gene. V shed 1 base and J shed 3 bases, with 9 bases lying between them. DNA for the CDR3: TGTGCCAGCAGCTTAGGCAGGGTGGCTAATGAAAAACTGTTTTTT. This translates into CASSLGRVANEKLFF.

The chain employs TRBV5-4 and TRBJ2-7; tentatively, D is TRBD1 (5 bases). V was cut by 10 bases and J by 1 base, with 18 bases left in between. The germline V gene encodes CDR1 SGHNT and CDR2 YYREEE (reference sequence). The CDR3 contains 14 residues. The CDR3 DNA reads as TGTGCCGTCAAAACGGACATAGGGTCCTACGAGCAGTACTTC. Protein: CAVKTDIGSYEQYF.